This T cell receptor beta chain came from a study of PD-1 blockade in classical Hodgkin lymphoma. Study-level results: Compared with baseline, CD4+ but not CD8+ TCR diversity had risen significantly by C4D1.

CDR3 length: 16 amino acids. Looked up from germline, CDR1 is MNHEY and CDR2 is SVGAGI. Trimming removed 0 bases at V and 1 base at J, with 10 bases between. This clone was observed a few times. The antigen remains unidentified. Time point of the sample: cycle 4 day 1 (C4D1), after six to seven weeks of nivolumab. Each of the patients experienced relapse following autologous stem cell transplantation, and their brentuximab vedotin exposure differed. Generated by immunoSEQ multiplex PCR, the TCRdb table keeps only in-frame clones and is missing some. This repertoire shows roughly 100,000 clones, roughly 89% found once; its top ten account for 15% to 20%.

The J gene is TRBJ2-1, the V gene TRBV6-5; tentative D call: TRBD2 (7 bases). Specimen: peripheral blood mononuclear cells (PBMCs), collected before the fourth cycle of nivolumab. This receptor was taken from a human donor with classical Hodgkin lymphoma. The CDR3 loop reads CASSYSRGPSYNEQFF. The CDR3 nucleotides are TGTGCCAGCAGTTACTCGCGGGGGCCATCCTACAATGAGCAGTTCTTC.